This T cell receptor (beta chain) was sequenced during a study of cytomegalovirus exposure and HLA in healthy donors. Study conclusions and caveats: Beyond CMV serostatus, there was no information to go on about immune exposure. The productive fraction for most TCR beta V segments was about 87% or about 30% in an earlier analysis.

The PCR contained 60 Vbeta and 13 Jbeta primers. The method was immunoSEQ multiplex PCR; TCRdb's version includes in-frame clones alone and lacks a portion of them. The data hold 85,000 to 95,000 clones, with approximately 69% observed a single time. Healthy bone marrow donors made up the cohort. As to this clone: The antigen remains unidentified.

With 3 bases removed from V and 5 bases from J, the gap between germline ends came to 14 bases. CDR1 and CDR2 (germline): SGHRS, YFSETQ. The CDR3 totals 14 residues. Sequenced: PBMCs. The receptor comes from a man in his thirties or forties in good health and CMV-seropositive. V is TRBV5-1 and J is TRBJ2-5; weak D call: TRBD2 (7 bases). As DNA, the CDR3 is TGCGCCAGCAGCTGGCTCCGGGGGGCGGAGACCCAGTACTTC. It encodes CASSWLRGAETQYF.